The 28 T cell receptor beta chains presented below share a single source sample, sequenced in a study of T-cell reconstitution after alpha-beta-depleted transplantation in children (dated by TCRdb to between 2015 and 2016). Libraries were made using PCR. The reads were generated on an Illumina HiSeq 2500. TCR library preparation used molecular barcoding, with unique molecular identifiers applied to normalize quantification of the TCRbeta repertoire. TCRdb took the public reads, trimmed them with fastp at Q25, ran MiXCR for clone calling and kept in-frame beta chains. Here each entry gathers all rows of one CDR3 protein and keeps the most common genes and DNA. The sample table contains 490,000 or so distinct CDR3 sequences; only one count was recorded for around an eighth of them. Together, the top ten hold 4.5% to 6% of the sample. The input for sequencing was PBMCs from the stem cell graft donor, taken from the stem cell graft. The source is a human donor who donated a stem cell graft to a child with combined immunodeficiency.

The chain links TRBV25-1 to TRBJ2-3; D may be TRBD2 (5 bases). Deletions cut 0 bases from V and 2 bases from J, with 15 bases between. Germline CDR1 reads MGHDK; CDR2 reads SYGVNS. The length of the CDR3 is 17 residues. The DNA of the CDR3 is TGTGCCAGCAGTGAATATAAGGGAAGCGGTTTCACAGATACGCAGTATTTT. Amino acids: CASSEYKGSGFTDTQYF.

Here the CDR3 reads CASSGPLNEQFF. The CDR3 coding sequence is TGTGCCAGCAGCGGCCCGCTCAATGAGCAGTTCTTC. The chain couples TRBV12-3 or TRBV12-4 to TRBJ2-1; D uncertain. The V and J ends lost 6 bases and 6 bases respectively, with 9 bases between them. This CDR3 has 12 residues.

The gene calls are TRBV4-2 and TRBJ2-2; D remains ambiguous. From germline, CDR1 is LGHNA and CDR2 YNFKEQ. The length of the CDR3 is 13 residues. V was cut by 0 bases and J by 6 bases, with 5 bases left in between. CDR3 amino acids: CASSQERSGELFF. DNA for the CDR3: TGTGCCAGCAGCCAAGAGCGGTCCGGGGAGCTGTTTTTT.

At least ten counts were recorded for this clonotype. The rearrangement links TRBV12-3 or TRBV12-4 to TRBJ2-2; no clear D. The CDR3 has 15 amino acids. V was shortened by 6 bases and J by 6 bases, with 17 bases between the two germline ends. CDR3 sequence: CASRPRTLGAGELFF. CDR3 nucleotides: TGTGCCAGCAGACCACGGACCCTTGGCGCCGGGGAGCTGTTTTTT.

This clonotype was counted only a few times. J is TRBJ2-5 and V is TRBV12-3 or TRBV12-4, with a possible D match to TRBD2 (5 bases). The CDR3 is 15 residues long. Trimming left V 6 bases short and J 4 bases short, with 18 bases between. DNA for the CDR3: TGTGCCAGCAGACAAGCCGGGCCTGGGAGAGAGACCCAGTACTTC. It yields the protein CASRQAGPGRETQYF.

The chain has TRBV5-1 and TRBJ2-6, with TRBD2 matching over 12 bases. Trimming took 4 bases from V and 5 from J; bases not matched to a gene: 4. The CDR3 sequence is 16 residues long. Looked up from germline, CDR1 is SGHRS and CDR2 is YFSETQ. The CDR3 here is CASSIGLAGRANVLTF. The CDR3 DNA reads as TGCGCCAGCAGCATCGGACTAGCGGGAAGGGCCAACGTCCTGACTTTC. The full variable domain, with the rest looked up from reference TRBV5-1 and TRBJ2-6, is KAGVTQTPRYLIKTRGQQVTLSCSPISGHRSVSWYQQTPGQGLQFLFEYFSETQRNKGNFPGRFSGRQFSNSRSEMNVSTLELGDSALYLCASSIGLAGRANVLTFGAGSRLTVL.

The chain recombines TRBV6-2 or TRBV6-3 with TRBJ2-1, with D perhaps TRBD1 (6 bases). The germline V gene encodes CDR1 MNHEY and CDR2 SVGEGT. V lost 6 bases to trimming and J lost 6 bases, with 12 bases between them. The CDR3 contains 13 residues. CDR3 nucleotides: TGTGCCAGCAGCTCTGGGACACTCAATGAGCAGTTCTTC. Translation gives CASSSGTLNEQFF.

This clonotype was detected many times. V and J are TRBV20-1 and TRBJ2-1, with TRBD2 matching 8 bases. The V gene's germline CDR1 is DFQATT and CDR2 SNEGSKA (reference sequence). J gave up 1 base and V 5 bases, and 7 bases lay outside the gene matches. The CDR3 runs to 15 residues. This chain's CDR3 is CSAADSGNSYNEQFF. DNA of the CDR3: TGCAGTGCTGCAGATAGCGGGAATTCCTACAATGAGCAGTTCTTC.

This clonotype was counted at least ten times. The chain employs TRBV12-3 or TRBV12-4 and TRBJ2-1; perhaps D is TRBD1 or TRBD2 (5 bases each). The CDR3 has 14 residues. Trimming pared 5 bases from V and 6 bases from J, leaving 14 bases between. The CDR3 DNA is TGTGCCAGCAGTCGGGACCCAATGGGCAATGAGCAGTTCTTC. Translating it yields CASSRDPMGNEQFF.

This clonotype occurred many times. The chain has TRBV27 and TRBJ2-1; D is uncertain. Germline loops: CDR1 MNHEY, CDR2 SMNVEV (reference sequence). The germline V and J ends were trimmed by 8 bases and 4 bases, with 6 bases remaining between them. This CDR3 has 11 residues. The DNA for the CDR3 is TGTGCCAGCGAAAAATACAATGAGCAGTTCTTC. Encoded protein: CASEKYNEQFF.

CDR3 region: CASSLKDEQYF. The CDR3 DNA is TGTGCCAGCAGCTTAAAGGACGAGCAGTACTTC. V and J are TRBV5-5 and TRBJ2-7, with no clear D. From germline, CDR1 is SGHKS and CDR2 YYEKEE (reference sequence). V lost 2 bases and J 5 bases, leaving 5 bases between the germline ends. The CDR3 spans 11 residues.

The chain recombines TRBV7-3 with TRBJ2-1; possibly TRBD1 or TRBD2 for D (5 bases each). V lost 0 bases, J lost 8 bases, and 11 bases lay in between. Germline CDR1 SGHTA, CDR2 FQGTGA. CDR3 length equals 14 residues. In DNA form, the CDR3 reads TGTGCCAGCAGCTTAACGGGGGTCACCCATGAGCAGTTCTTC. Protein: CASSLTGVTHEQFF.

In the case of this clonotype: This may be a read error: a much more frequent sequence differs by one nucleotide. The chain links TRBV27 to TRBJ2-5; TRBD2 agrees at 14 bases. Losses at the gene ends were 4 bases for V and 4 bases for J; bases not matched to a gene: 2. This CDR3 is 15 amino acids long. CDR1 is MNHEY and CDR2 is SMNVEV in the germline V gene (reference sequence). CDR3: CASSSGTSGRETQYF. The DNA for the CDR3 is TGTGCCAGCAGTTCCGGGACTAGCGGGAGAGAGACCCAGTACTTC.

This clonotype came up many times. The chain joins TRBV12-3 or TRBV12-4 to TRBJ2-3; D uncertain. CDR3 length: 14 amino acids. V was trimmed by 6 bases and J by 0 bases, leaving 10 bases between them. This chain's CDR3 is CASSPDISTDTQYF. The CDR3 nucleotides are TGTGCCAGCAGCCCCGACATTAGCACAGATACGCAGTATTTT.

This clonotype has at least ten counts. The chain carries TRBV18 and TRBJ2-1; D remains ambiguous. This CDR3 has 12 amino acids. V was clipped by 2 bases and J by 5 bases, with 4 bases between them. From germline, CDR1 is KGHSH and CDR2 LQKENI. CDR3 amino acids: CASSPWDNEQFF. In DNA form, the CDR3 reads TGTGCCAGCTCACCATGGGACAATGAGCAGTTCTTC.

A few counts support this clonotype. In nucleotides, the CDR3 is TGTGCCAGCAGTTTAGCCCTAGGACAGGGGAACACTGAAGCTTTCTTT. Translated: CASSLALGQGNTEAFF. The chain combines TRBV12-3 or TRBV12-4 with TRBJ1-1, with 8 bases identical to TRBD1. The CDR3 totals 16 residues. Losses at the gene ends were 0 bases for V and 1 base for J; bases not matched to a gene: 4.

This clonotype was recorded many times. This CDR3 is CSVERLAGALVEMGQYF. The CDR3 nucleotides are TGCAGCGTTGAACGCCTAGCGGGGGCCCTCGTAGAAATGGGCCAGTACTTC. The chain uses TRBV29-1 and TRBJ2-5; 10 bases are a match to TRBD2. The CDR3 spans 17 residues. Losses at the gene ends were 2 bases for V and 10 bases for J; bases not matched to a gene: 19. The V gene's germline CDR1 is SQVTM and CDR2 ANQGSEA.

The table lists this clonotype with many counts. The J gene is TRBJ2-1, the V gene TRBV9; D gene uncertain. This CDR3 has 12 residues. The V gene's germline CDR1 is SGDLS and CDR2 YYNGEE. The germline V and J ends were trimmed by 0 bases and 6 bases, with 4 bases remaining between them. CDR3: CASSVGANEQFF. The CDR3 bases are TGTGCCAGCAGCGTAGGTGCCAATGAGCAGTTCTTC.

There are a few counts of this clonotype. This chain connects TRBV5-1 to TRBJ2-5, with 12 bases that match TRBD2. This CDR3 region has 16 residues. CDR1 SGHRS and CDR2 YFSETQ come from the germline V gene. With 4 bases clipped from V and 5 bases from J, the junction kept 9 bases outside the gene matches. As DNA, the CDR3 is TGCGCCAGCAGCCCCTCGACTAGCGGGAGTCTGGAGACCCAGTACTTC. This sequence encodes CASSPSTSGSLETQYF. The full variable domain, rest sourced from reference TRBV5-1 and TRBJ2-5, is KAGVTQTPRYLIKTRGQQVTLSCSPISGHRSVSWYQQTPGQGLQFLFEYFSETQRNKGNFPGRFSGRQFSNSRSEMNVSTLELGDSALYLCASSPSTSGSLETQYFGPGTRLLVL.

This clonotype has only a few counts. The chain links TRBV12-3 or TRBV12-4 to TRBJ2-1; D may correspond to TRBD1 or TRBD2 (6 bases each). Trimming shortened V by 8 bases and J by 8 bases, and 22 bases separated the two germline ends. This CDR3 has 15 residues. CDR3 in amino acids: CASELGGGGWDEQFF. The DNA of the CDR3 is TGTGCCAGCGAATTAGGGGGAGGAGGTTGGGATGAGCAGTTCTTC.

This clonotype was seen more than once but under ten times. The chain couples TRBV11-2 to TRBJ1-4; weak D call: TRBD1 (6 bases). Trimming took off 0 bases at V and 2 bases at J, with 16 bases between the two ends. From germline, CDR1 is SGHAT and CDR2 FQNNGV. This CDR3 has 18 residues. CDR3 coding DNA: TGTGCCAGCAGCTTAGAGTCGGGGTGGGGGCCGACTAATGAAAAACTGTTTTTT. This encodes CASSLESGWGPTNEKLFF.

This clonotype occurred a few times. The chain employs TRBV30 and TRBJ2-1; no clear D gene. V lost 3 bases and J lost 8, with 11 bases in between. Germline V CDR1 and CDR2: GTSNPN, SVGIG (reference sequence). This CDR3 region has 12 residues. The CDR3 sequence is CAWSRDSHEQFF. The CDR3 DNA reads as TGTGCCTGGAGCCGAGACTCGCATGAGCAGTTCTTC.

Ten or more counts support this clonotype. CDR3 DNA: TGTGCCAGCAGTGAAAGTTTCACAGGGCTTAACTATGGCTACACCTTC. Translated: CASSESFTGLNYGYTF. The chain has TRBV2 and TRBJ1-2; D may be TRBD1 (6 bases). Deletions cut 2 bases from V and 1 base from J, with 14 bases between. The CDR3 is made up of 16 amino acids. Germline CDR1 is SNHLY and CDR2 is FYNNEI.

As for this clonotype: With a much larger clone just one base away, this may be a read error. The chain employs TRBV3-1 and TRBJ2-1; tentatively, D is TRBD1 or TRBD2 (5 bases each). This CDR3 is built from 13 residues. The V and J ends lost 4 bases and 5 bases respectively, with 9 bases between them. The germline CDR1 and CDR2 sequences are LGHDT and YNNKEL (reference sequence). The CDR3 loop is CASSRGRNNEQFF. DNA for the CDR3: TGTGCCAGCAGCCGGGGGAGAAACAATGAGCAGTTCTTC.

This clonotype was recorded many times. V is TRBV12-3 or TRBV12-4 and J is TRBJ1-5, with 9 bases identical to TRBD1. There are 17 residues in the CDR3. Trimming cost V 1 base and J 3 bases; bases outside gene matches: 7. The CDR3 reads CASSLDRTGALNQPQHF. The CDR3 DNA sequence: TGTGCCAGCAGTTTAGACCGGACAGGGGCACTCAATCAGCCCCAGCATTTT.

This clonotype appeared many times. The chain joins TRBV6-5 to TRBJ2-3, with D perhaps matching TRBD1 (6 bases). Germline CDR1 reads MNHEY; CDR2 reads SVGAGI. There are 16 residues in the CDR3. With 0 bases removed from V and 2 bases from J, the gap between germline ends came to 12 bases. CDR3 residues: CASSYSKGGDTDTQYF. The CDR3 DNA follows: TGTGCCAGCAGTTACTCGAAAGGGGGTGACACAGATACGCAGTATTTT.

This chain links TRBV18 with TRBJ1-5, with 9 bases matching TRBD1. Trimming cost V 4 bases and J 4 bases; bases outside gene matches: 8. Looked up from germline, CDR1 is KGHSH and CDR2 is LQKENI. The CDR3 has 16 residues. The CDR3 DNA reads TGTGCCAGCTCACAACTGGGACAGGGCGCGAATCAGCCCCAGCATTTT. It is translated as CASSQLGQGANQPQHF. Together with reference TRBV18 and TRBJ1-5, the CDR3 gives the full variable domain: NAGVMQNPRHLVRRRGQEARLRCSPMKGHSHVYWYRQLPEEGLKFMVYLQKENIIDESGMPKERFSAEFPKEGPSILRIQQVVRGDSAAYFCASSQLGQGANQPQHFGDGTRLSIL.

This clonotype was counted between two and nine times. In nucleotides, the CDR3 is TGTGCCAGCAGCGTAGGGGCGGGGGGGGCCCATGAGCAGTTCTTC. It yields the protein CASSVGAGGAHEQFF. The chain recombines TRBV9 with TRBJ2-1; TRBD2 agrees at 9 bases. Losses at the gene ends were 0 bases for V and 8 bases for J; bases not matched to a gene: 6. Looked up from germline, CDR1 is SGDLS and CDR2 is YYNGEE. This CDR3 has 15 amino acids. The variable domain in full, with the rest retrieved from reference TRBV9 and TRBJ2-1, is DSGVTQTPKHLITATGQRVTLRCSPRSGDLSVYWYQQSLDQGLQFLIQYYNGEERAKGNILERFSAQQFPDLHSELNLSSLELGDSALYFCASSVGAGGAHEQFFGPGTRLTVL.